These T cell receptor beta chains were read from a single sample in a study of shared clonotypes between healthy human individuals. Generated by immunoSEQ multiplex PCR, the TCRdb table keeps only in-frame clones and is missing some. The table has 650,000 to 700,000 clones, 90% seen once. The sample was memory CD8+ T cells from PBMCs. The receptors originated from a man in his late teens or twenties in good health. Some clones in this sample may be carry-over from other donors' samples. Both conserved end residues are part of each CDR3. Fields, in order: V gene, J gene, D gene, clone size, CDR3 DNA, CDR3 protein. A D gene is named only where the DNA matches it firmly. Only some rows state a clone size, as once, few, many or a class for expanded clones.

v_call: TRBV9
j_call: TRBJ2-3
d_call: -
clone_size: -
cdr3_nt: TGTGCCAGCAGCGTAGTTCCGGGGGACCCCCCGGTGGCGCAGTATTTT
cdr3_aa: CASSVVPGDPPVAQYF

v_call: TRBV27
j_call: TRBJ2-7
d_call: -
clone_size: -
cdr3_nt: TGTGCCAGCAGTTTCCTCTTATCGGGCGAGCAGTACTTC
cdr3_aa: CASSFLLSGEQYF

v_call: TRBV30
j_call: TRBJ2-1
d_call: TRBD2
clone_size: few
cdr3_nt: TGTGCCTGGAGTGCGGATCCTCTAGCGGGAGCCTACAATGAGCAGTTCTTC
cdr3_aa: CAWSADPLAGAYNEQFF

v_call: TRBV9
j_call: TRBJ2-5
d_call: TRBD1
clone_size: -
cdr3_nt: TGTGCCAGCAGCGTAGACAGGGGGAGCGGGACCCAGTACTTC
cdr3_aa: CASSVDRGSGTQYF

v_call: TRBV29-1
j_call: TRBJ2-3
d_call: TRBD2
clone_size: -
cdr3_nt: TGCAGCGTTGATCCCGCGCCGGGACTAGCGGGCACAGATACGCAGTATTTT
cdr3_aa: CSVDPAPGLAGTDTQYF

v_call: TRBV27
j_call: TRBJ2-2
d_call: -
clone_size: -
cdr3_nt: TGTGCCAGCGCCACCGCGGTCCGGCTTCAAGCCGGGGAGCTGTTTTTT
cdr3_aa: CASATAVRLQAGELFF

v_call: TRBV27
j_call: TRBJ2-1
d_call: -
clone_size: -
cdr3_nt: TGTGCCAGCAGTTTATCGGGTAGGGGGAATGAGCAGTTCTTC
cdr3_aa: CASSLSGRGNEQFF

v_call: TRBV28
j_call: TRBJ2-2
d_call: -
clone_size: -
cdr3_nt: TGTGCCAGCGGACATACGAACACCGGGGAGCTGTTTTTT
cdr3_aa: CASGHTNTGELFF

v_call: TRBV7-9
j_call: TRBJ1-3
d_call: -
clone_size: -
cdr3_nt: TGTGCCAGCAGCTCGAGAAGGGACCACGGAAACACCATATATTTT
cdr3_aa: CASSSRRDHGNTIYF

v_call: TRBV7-9
j_call: TRBJ1-5
d_call: -
clone_size: -
cdr3_nt: TGTGCCAGCAGCTCCCTTACAGGGAACAATCAGCCCCAGCATTTT
cdr3_aa: CASSSLTGNNQPQHF

v_call: TRBV28
j_call: TRBJ2-7
d_call: TRBD1
clone_size: -
cdr3_nt: TGTGCCAGCAGTCTCCAACAGGGGGCTATGTACGAGCAGTACTTC
cdr3_aa: CASSLQQGAMYEQYF

v_call: TRBV27
j_call: TRBJ2-7
d_call: TRBD2
clone_size: -
cdr3_nt: TGTGCCAGCAGTCCAGGGACTAGCGGGGGAAGCGAGCAGTACTTC
cdr3_aa: CASSPGTSGGSEQYF